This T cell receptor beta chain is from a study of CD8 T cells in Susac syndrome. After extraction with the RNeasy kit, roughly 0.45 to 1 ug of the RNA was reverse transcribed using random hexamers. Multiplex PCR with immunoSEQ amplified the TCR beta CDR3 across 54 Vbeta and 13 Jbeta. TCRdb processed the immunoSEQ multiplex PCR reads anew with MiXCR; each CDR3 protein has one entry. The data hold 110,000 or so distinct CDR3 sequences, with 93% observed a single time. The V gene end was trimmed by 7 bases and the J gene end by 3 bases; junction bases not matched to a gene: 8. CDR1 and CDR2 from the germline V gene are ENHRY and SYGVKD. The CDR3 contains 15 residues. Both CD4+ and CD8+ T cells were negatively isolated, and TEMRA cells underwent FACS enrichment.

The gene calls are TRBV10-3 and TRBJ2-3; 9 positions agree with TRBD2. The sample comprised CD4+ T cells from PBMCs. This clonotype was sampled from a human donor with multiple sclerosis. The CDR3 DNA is TGTGCCATCACAGGCCTAGCGGGGACTACAGATACGCAGTATTTT. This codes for CAITGLAGTTDTQYF.